Following are 26 T cell receptor beta chains from one sample sequenced in a study of cytomegalovirus exposure and HLA in healthy donors. The PCR employed 60 Vbeta primers together with 13 Jbeta primers. The protocol was immunoSEQ multiplex PCR, while the TCRdb copy is restricted to in-frame clones and leaves out a portion. The sample lists 130,000 or so clones, about 80% seen once, with more than 7% in the top ten. The sequenced sample was PBMCs. All receptors come from a woman between 50 and 59 years old in good health and CMV-seropositive.

This clone came up a few times. The same CDR3 arises from other DNA sequences in this sample as well. This rearrangement joins TRBV7-9 to TRBJ2-2, with 7 bases matching TRBD1. The ends lost 5 bases at V and 0 bases at J; junction bases unmatched: 3. Germline-derived CDR1 and CDR2 are SEHNR and FQNEAQ (reference sequence). This CDR3 region has 15 residues. CDR3 loop: CASSLTGANTGELFF. The CDR3 nucleotides are TGTGCCAGCAGCCTCACAGGGGCGAACACCGGGGAGCTGTTTTTT.

This chain links TRBV7-3 with TRBJ2-3; a possible D gene is TRBD1 (5 bases). The germline V gene encodes CDR1 SGHTA and CDR2 FQGTGA. Trimming stripped 5 bases from V and 3 bases from J, with 15 bases between. The CDR3 spans 15 residues. Here the CDR3 reads CASSPTGAGTDTQYF. The CDR3 DNA reads as TGTGCCAGCAGCCCGACTGGGGCCGGGACAGATACGCAGTATTTT.

The chain is built from TRBV7-9 and TRBJ1-1; perhaps TRBD1 as D (6 bases). Trimming stripped 1 base from V and 5 bases from J, with 11 bases between. CDR3 size: 14 residues. From germline, CDR1 is SEHNR and CDR2 FQNEAQ (reference sequence). CDR3 protein: CASSLGRGRTEAFF. The CDR3 DNA reads TGTGCCAGCAGCTTAGGCAGGGGAAGGACTGAAGCTTTCTTT.

The chain carries TRBV7-9 and TRBJ2-5; 7 bases line up with TRBD2. The germline gives CDR1 SEHNR, CDR2 FQNEAQ (reference sequence). The CDR3 is 17 residues long. The V and J ends lost 7 bases and 1 base, in that order; junction bases with no gene match: 15. The CDR3 nucleotides are TGTGCCAGCACCCACCGCTTAGCGGGTCACTTCCAAGAGACCCAGTACTTC. Its translation is CASTHRLAGHFQETQYF.

The chain has TRBV19 and TRBJ1-2; maybe TRBD1 (5 bases). The CDR3 consists of 10 residues. Germline V gives CDR1 LNHDA, CDR2 SQIVND (reference sequence). DNA of the CDR3: TGTGTCGGGAGGGGTGGGGGCTACACCTTC. Translating gives CVGRGGGYTF. Full variable domain (remainder filled in from reference TRBV19 and TRBJ1-2): DGGITQSPKYLFRKEGQNVTLSCEQNLNHDAMYWYRQDPGQGLRLIYYSQIVNDFQKGDIAEGYSVSREKKESFPLTVTSAQKNPTAFYLCVGRGGGYTFGSGTRLTVV.

This clone was counted only a few times. CDR3 DNA: TGTGCCAGCAGCGTACGTCCGGGCGGAGGCTACTCTGGAAACACCATATATTTT. Encoded protein: CASSVRPGGGYSGNTIYF. The chain recombines TRBV9 with TRBJ1-3; D ambiguous. CDR1 and CDR2 (germline): SGDLS, YYNGEE. The CDR3 consists of 18 residues. V lost 1 base to trimming and J lost 0 bases, with 17 bases between them.

The rearrangement uses TRBV5-1 and TRBJ1-2; 7 bases map to TRBD1. In germline, CDR1 is SGHRS, CDR2 YFSETQ. V lost 0 bases, J lost 0 bases, and 8 bases stayed unmatched. This CDR3 is built from 17 residues. The CDR3 nucleotides read TGCGCCAGCAGCTTGGAGGGACAGCGAGGGGCTAACTATGGCTACACCTTC. Amino acids: CASSLEGQRGANYGYTF.

DNA of the CDR3: TGTGCCAGCAGTGATCCCTCGACAGGGCAAGAGACCCAGTACTTC. Its protein is CASSDPSTGQETQYF. The chain carries TRBV25-1 and TRBJ2-5; 7 nucleotides agree with TRBD1. This CDR3 region has 15 residues. After removal of 3 bases from V and 2 bases from J, the junction contained 6 bases not matched to a gene. CDR1 and CDR2 (germline): MGHDK, SYGVNS. The full variable domain, completed using reference TRBV25-1 and TRBJ2-5, is EADIYQTPRYLVIGTGKKITLECSQTMGHDKMYWYQQDPGMELHLIHYSYGVNSTEKGDLSSESTVSRIRTEHFPLTLESARPSHTSQYLCASSDPSTGQETQYFGPGTRLLVL.

The chain has TRBV27 and TRBJ2-1, with 10 nucleotides matching TRBD1. J was trimmed by 8 bases and V by 6 bases; bases with no gene match: 10. Germline V gene sequence: CDR1 MNHEY, CDR2 SMNVEV (reference sequence). The CDR3 has 15 amino acids. The CDR3: CASRSTGTGADEQFF. In DNA form, the CDR3 reads TGTGCCAGCAGAAGTACCGGGACAGGGGCGGATGAGCAGTTCTTC.

V gene TRBV4-1 combines with J gene TRBJ1-2; D is perhaps TRBD1 (5 bases). This CDR3 has 17 residues. V lost 0 bases and J 0 bases, leaving 14 bases between the germline ends. Germline V gives CDR1 MGHRA, CDR2 YSYEKL. The CDR3 is CASSQDSEGSPNYGYTF. CDR3 DNA sequence: TGCGCCAGCAGCCAAGATTCGGAGGGGTCCCCTAACTATGGCTACACCTTC.

The J gene is TRBJ2-5, the V gene TRBV30, with D uncertain. Germline CDR1 reads GTSNPN; CDR2 reads SVGIG (reference sequence). The V end was cut by 3 bases, the J end by 4 bases, with 6 bases between. This CDR3 region has 11 residues. CDR3 residues: CAWRSGETQYF. The CDR3 DNA reads as TGTGCCTGGAGGTCCGGAGAGACCCAGTACTTC.

The CDR3 protein is CASSSKAGAKNIQYF. In DNA form, the CDR3 reads TGTGCCAGCAGCTCAAAAGCAGGGGCCAAAAACATTCAGTACTTC. V is TRBV5-4 and J is TRBJ2-4; TRBD1 might be the D (5 bases). The CDR3 consists of 15 residues. Trimming removed 3 bases from V and 1 base from J, with 11 bases in between. Germline CDR1 reads SGHNT; CDR2 reads YYREEE (reference sequence).

The chain joins TRBV6-5 to TRBJ2-3; 12 nucleotides align to TRBD1. Germline V CDR1 and CDR2: MNHEY, SVGAGI. The CDR3 extends over 15 amino acids. Trimming at V came to 7 bases and at J to 4 bases, leaving 6 bases not matched to a gene. CDR3 protein: CASTVGTGGSDTQYF. The CDR3 DNA sequence: TGTGCCAGCACCGTGGGGACAGGGGGCTCAGATACGCAGTATTTT.

V usage is TRBV15 and J usage is TRBJ2-3; 9 bases match TRBD1. The V gene's germline CDR1 is LNHNV and CDR2 YYDKDF (reference sequence). The CDR3 consists of 14 residues. The junction had 4 bases not matched to a gene; V was cut back by 6 bases and J by 3 bases. CDR3 sequence reads: CATRGQGVTDTQYF. The DNA for the CDR3 is TGTGCCACCAGGGGACAGGGTGTAACAGATACGCAGTATTTT.

This clone was seen more than once but under ten times. V and J are TRBV7-3 and TRBJ2-2, with a weak D call TRBD1 (6 bases). The CDR3 totals 14 residues. V dropped 3 bases and J dropped 4 bases, with 9 bases sitting between them. The germline gives CDR1 SGHTA, CDR2 FQGTGA. CDR3 sequence: CASSLGHFTGELFF. The CDR3 DNA reads as TGTGCCAGCAGCTTGGGACATTTCACCGGGGAGCTGTTTTTT.

For this clone: One end of the junction varies from germline; a read error may be responsible. This chain joins TRBV25-1 and TRBJ2-7, with 8 bases lining up with TRBD1. The germline CDR1 and CDR2 sequences are MGHDK and SYGVNS. This CDR3 is built from 10 residues. CDR3: CASTSEDRAF. The DNA for the CDR3 is TGTGCCAGCACTTCGGAGGACAGGGCCTTC.

This sequence joins TRBV5-4 and TRBJ1-2; 11 positions match TRBD1. From germline, CDR1 is SGHNT and CDR2 YYREEE (reference sequence). V gave up 4 bases and J gave up 7 bases; unmatched junction bases: 15. This CDR3 is built from 17 residues. The CDR3 sequence is CASSVRGQGAAVLGYTF. The CDR3 nucleotides are TGTGCCAGCAGCGTCCGAGGACAGGGGGCGGCTGTCCTTGGCTACACCTTC. The full variable domain, in which reference TRBV5-4 and TRBJ1-2 provide the parts outside the CDR3, is ETGVTQSPTHLIKTRGQQVTLRCSSQSGHNTVSWYQQALGQGPQFIFQYYREEENGRGNFPPRFSGLQFPNYSSELNVNALELDDSALYLCASSVRGQGAAVLGYTFGSGTRLTVV.

The rearrangement uses TRBV2 and TRBJ2-3; D ambiguous. Germline CDR1 and CDR2: SNHLY and FYNNEI. The CDR3 is 15 amino acids. Trimming removed 0 bases from V and 2 bases from J, with 9 bases in between. The CDR3 region is CASSEARGFTDTQYF. The CDR3 DNA reads TGTGCCAGCAGTGAAGCGCGAGGTTTCACAGATACGCAGTATTTT.

A few counts support this clone. This chain joins TRBV4-3 and TRBJ2-1; D uncertain. The length of the CDR3 is 12 residues. Germline V gene data show CDR1 as LGHNA and CDR2 as YSLEER. Trimming cost V 5 bases and J 4 bases, with 6 bases left between them. CDR3 loop: CASSITYNEQFF. The CDR3 DNA follows: TGCGCCAGCAGCATCACATACAATGAGCAGTTCTTC.

The chain joins TRBV7-8 to TRBJ2-1; D is perhaps TRBD2 (6 bases). V was pared by 5 bases and J by 2 bases, with 16 bases between. CDR1 SGHVS and CDR2 FQNEAQ come from the germline V gene. CDR3 length equals 16 residues. As DNA, the CDR3 is TGTGCCAGCAGCCTCCCCCCGACGGGAGCCTACAATGAGCAGTTCTTC. Protein product: CASSLPPTGAYNEQFF. The full variable domain, with the rest looked up from reference TRBV7-8 and TRBJ2-1, is GAGVSQSPRYKVAKRGQDVALRCDPISGHVSLFWYQQALGQGPEFLTYFQNEAQLDKSGLPSDRFFAERPEGSVSTLKIQRTQQEDSAVYLCASSLPPTGAYNEQFFGPGTRLTVL.

V gene TRBV5-4 combines with J gene TRBJ1-2; maybe TRBD1 (6 bases). V was clipped by 4 bases and J by 5 bases, with 21 bases between them. The CDR3 has 16 amino acids. Germline CDR1 and CDR2: SGHNT and YYREEE (reference sequence). The CDR3 DNA follows: TGTGCCAGCAGCCCTACTCCGGGGGGCTCTTTTTATGGCTACACCTTC. It encodes CASSPTPGGSFYGYTF. Based on the CDR3 plus reference TRBV5-4 and TRBJ1-2, the full variable domain is ETGVTQSPTHLIKTRGQQVTLRCSSQSGHNTVSWYQQALGQGPQFIFQYYREEENGRGNFPPRFSGLQFPNYSSELNVNALELDDSALYLCASSPTPGGSFYGYTFGSGTRLTVV.

The chain recombines TRBV5-1 with TRBJ2-7, with 7 bases aligning to TRBD1. The J segment lost 9 bases and the V segment lost 4 bases, leaving 10 bases of the junction unmatched. Germline V CDR1 and CDR2: SGHRS, YFSETQ. This CDR3 has 13 amino acids. The CDR3 is CASSTWDRRAQYF. Here the CDR3 DNA reads TGCGCCAGCAGCACCTGGGACAGACGAGCGCAGTACTTC.

The V and J genes are TRBV5-1 and TRBJ1-3; the match to TRBD1 covers 9 bases. V dropped 2 bases and J dropped 2; count of bases not matched to a gene: 5. The CDR3 runs to 16 residues. CDR1 and CDR2 (germline): SGHRS, YFSETQ. The CDR3 here is CASSFGQGITGNTIYF. Here the CDR3 DNA reads TGCGCCAGCAGCTTTGGACAGGGGATAACTGGAAACACCATATATTTT.

This clone was recorded once. This rearrangement joins TRBV29-1 to TRBJ2-2; TRBD1 agrees at 10 bases. The V gene's germline CDR1 is SQVTM and CDR2 ANQGSEA. This CDR3 comprises 13 residues. The J segment lost 5 bases and the V segment lost 6 bases, leaving 3 bases of the junction unmatched. In DNA form, the CDR3 reads TGCAGCGTAGACAGGGGGCGAACCGGGGAGCTGTTTTTT. Translated, it gives CSVDRGRTGELFF.

This rearrangement joins TRBV29-1 to TRBJ1-1; a weak D match, TRBD1 (5 bases). Germline CDR1 reads SQVTM; CDR2 reads ANQGSEA. The V end was cut by 6 bases, the J end by 5 bases, with 16 bases between. This CDR3 is built from 13 residues. The CDR3 spells CSVPRGDVTEAFF. For the CDR3, the DNA is TGCAGCGTCCCACGGGGGGACGTGACTGAAGCTTTCTTT. The full variable domain, with the rest looked up from reference TRBV29-1 and TRBJ1-1, is SAVISQKPSRDICQRGTSLTIQCQVDSQVTMMFWYRQQPGQSLTLIATANQGSEATYESGFVIDKFPISRPNLTFSTLTVSNMSPEDSSIYLCSVPRGDVTEAFFGQGTRLTVV.

The chain employs TRBV27 and TRBJ1-2; 9 positions agree with TRBD1. V dropped 4 bases and J dropped 4; count of bases not matched to a gene: 4. The CDR3 consists of 14 residues. Germline-derived CDR1 and CDR2 are MNHEY and SMNVEV (reference sequence). The CDR3 DNA reads TGTGCCAGCAGTTCGACGGACAGGGGCTATGGCTACACCTTC. Translated: CASSSTDRGYGYTF.